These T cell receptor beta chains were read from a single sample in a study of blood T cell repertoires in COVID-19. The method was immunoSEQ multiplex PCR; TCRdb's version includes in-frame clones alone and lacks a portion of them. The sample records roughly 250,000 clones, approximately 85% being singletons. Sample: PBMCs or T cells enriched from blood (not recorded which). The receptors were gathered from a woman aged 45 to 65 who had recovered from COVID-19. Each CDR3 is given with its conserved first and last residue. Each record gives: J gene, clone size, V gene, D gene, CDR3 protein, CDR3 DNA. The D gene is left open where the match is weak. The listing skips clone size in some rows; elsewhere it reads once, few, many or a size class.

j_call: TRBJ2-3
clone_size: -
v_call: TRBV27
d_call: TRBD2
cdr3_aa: CASRGLATSTDTQYF
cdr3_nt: TGTGCCAGCAGGGGACTAGCGACAAGCACAGATACGCAGTATTTT

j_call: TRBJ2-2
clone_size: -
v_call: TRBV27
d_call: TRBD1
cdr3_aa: CASSPRQGTGELFF
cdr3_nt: TGTGCCAGCAGTCCCCGACAGGGCACCGGGGAGCTGTTTTTT

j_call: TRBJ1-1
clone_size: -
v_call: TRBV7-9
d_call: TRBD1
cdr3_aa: CASSQDYGTGGNTEAFF
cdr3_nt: TGTGCCAGCAGCCAAGACTACGGGACAGGGGGGAACACTGAAGCTTTCTTT

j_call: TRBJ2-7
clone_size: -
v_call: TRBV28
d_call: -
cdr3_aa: CASSLWAASYEQYF
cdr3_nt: TGTGCCAGCAGTTTATGGGCGGCCTCCTACGAGCAGTACTTC

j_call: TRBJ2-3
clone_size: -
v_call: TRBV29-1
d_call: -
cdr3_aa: CSVTREAPDTQYF
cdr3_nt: TGCAGCGTTACCCGGGAAGCCCCAGATACGCAGTATTTT

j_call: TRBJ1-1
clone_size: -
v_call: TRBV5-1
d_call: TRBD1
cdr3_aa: CASSSGIGQGGTEAFF
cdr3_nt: TGCGCCAGCAGCTCTGGTATCGGACAGGGCGGTACTGAAGCTTTCTTT

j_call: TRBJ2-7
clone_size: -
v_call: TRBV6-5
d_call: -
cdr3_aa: CATLAREQYF
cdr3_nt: TGTGCCACCCTAGCTAGGGAGCAGTACTTC

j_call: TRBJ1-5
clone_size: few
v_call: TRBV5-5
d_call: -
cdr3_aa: CASSLEPRSNQPQHF
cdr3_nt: TGTGCCAGCAGCTTGGAACCGAGGAGCAATCAGCCCCAGCATTTT

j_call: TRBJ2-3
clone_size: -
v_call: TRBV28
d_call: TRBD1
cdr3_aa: CASSLKGTGTDTQYF
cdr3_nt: TGTGCCAGCAGTTTAAAGGGGACAGGCACAGATACGCAGTATTTT

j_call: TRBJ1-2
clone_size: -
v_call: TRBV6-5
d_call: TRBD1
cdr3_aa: CASSWRTGNFNYGYTF
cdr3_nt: TGTGCCAGCAGTTGGAGGACAGGGAATTTTAACTATGGCTACACCTTC

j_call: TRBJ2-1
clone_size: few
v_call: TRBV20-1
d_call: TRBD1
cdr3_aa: CSASGQGAQYNEQFF
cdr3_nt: TGCAGTGCTAGTGGACAGGGGGCTCAGTACAATGAGCAGTTCTTC

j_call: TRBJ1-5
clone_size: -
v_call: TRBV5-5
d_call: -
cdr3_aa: CASSLAVGNQPQHF
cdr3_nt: TGTGCCAGCAGCTTGGCCGTCGGCAATCAGCCCCAGCATTTT

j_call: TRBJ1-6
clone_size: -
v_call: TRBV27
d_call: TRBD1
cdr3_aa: CASSSTGALPNSPLHF
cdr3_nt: TGTGCCAGCAGTTCGACAGGGGCCTTACCAAATTCACCCCTCCACTTT

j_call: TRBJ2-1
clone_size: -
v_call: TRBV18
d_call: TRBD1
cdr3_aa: CASSPSQGANEQFF
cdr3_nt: TGTGCCAGCTCACCATCCCAGGGGGCAAATGAGCAGTTCTTC

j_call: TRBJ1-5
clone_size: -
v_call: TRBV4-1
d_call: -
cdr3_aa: CASSPWRGNNQPQHF
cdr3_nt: TGCGCCAGCAGCCCCTGGAGAGGGAACAATCAGCCCCAGCATTTT

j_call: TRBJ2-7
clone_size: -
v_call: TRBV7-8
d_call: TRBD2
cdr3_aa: CASSLREGLATYEQYF
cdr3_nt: TGTGCCAGCAGCTTACGCGAGGGACTAGCCACCTACGAGCAGTACTTC

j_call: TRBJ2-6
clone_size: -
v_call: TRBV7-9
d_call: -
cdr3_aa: CASSLRGAGANVLTF
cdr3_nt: TGTGCCAGCAGCTTAAGGGGCGCTGGGGCCAACGTCCTGACTTTC

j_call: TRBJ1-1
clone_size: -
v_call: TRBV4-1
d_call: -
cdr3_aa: CASSTRSDRMNTEAFF
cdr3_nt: TGCGCCAGCAGCACCCGATCTGACAGGATGAACACTGAAGCTTTCTTT

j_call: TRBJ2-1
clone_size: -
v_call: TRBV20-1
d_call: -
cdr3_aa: CSASGRVEQFF
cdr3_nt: TGCAGTGCTAGCGGCCGGGTTGAGCAGTTCTTC

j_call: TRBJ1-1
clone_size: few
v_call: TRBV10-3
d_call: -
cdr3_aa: CAISETGGAFF
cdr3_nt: TGTGCCATCAGTGAGACCGGCGGAGCTTTCTTT

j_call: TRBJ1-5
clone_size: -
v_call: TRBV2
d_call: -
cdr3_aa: CASPPWSRQSNQPQHF
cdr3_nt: TGTGCCAGCCCTCCCTGGTCGAGACAAAGCAATCAGCCCCAGCATTTT

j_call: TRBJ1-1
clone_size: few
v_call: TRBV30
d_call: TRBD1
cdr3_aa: CAWSPGQGKTEAFF
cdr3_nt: TGTGCCTGGAGTCCCGGACAGGGAAAAACTGAAGCTTTCTTT

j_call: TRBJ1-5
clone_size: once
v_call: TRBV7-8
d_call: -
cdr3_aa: CASSLVSSPVTREPQHF
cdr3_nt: TGTGCCAGCAGCTTAGTCTCGTCCCCGGTGACGAGGGAGCCCCAGCATTTT

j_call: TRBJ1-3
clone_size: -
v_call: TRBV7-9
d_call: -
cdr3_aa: CATEHRGNTIYF
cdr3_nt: TGTGCCACGGAACACAGAGGAAACACCATATATTTT

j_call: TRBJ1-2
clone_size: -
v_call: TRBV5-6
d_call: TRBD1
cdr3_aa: CASILMTGLSYGYTF
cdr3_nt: TGTGCCAGCATCTTGATGACAGGGCTTTCCTATGGCTACACCTTC

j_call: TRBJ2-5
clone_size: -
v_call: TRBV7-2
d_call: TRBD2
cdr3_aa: CASSLVVAGGKETQYF
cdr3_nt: TGTGCCAGCAGCTTAGTCGTAGCGGGAGGGAAGGAGACCCAGTACTTC

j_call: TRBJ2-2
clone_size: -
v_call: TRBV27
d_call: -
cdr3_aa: CASSGSSNTGELFF
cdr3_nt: TGTGCCAGCTCGGGGTCTTCGAACACCGGGGAGCTGTTTTTT

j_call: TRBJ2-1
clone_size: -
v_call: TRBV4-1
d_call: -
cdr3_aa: CASSQGFRQSNEQFF
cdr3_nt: TGCGCCAGCAGCCAAGGTTTCAGACAGTCCAATGAGCAGTTCTTC

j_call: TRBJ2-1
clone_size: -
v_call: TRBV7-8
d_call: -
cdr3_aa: CASSFTSSSYNEQFF
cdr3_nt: TGTGCCAGCAGCTTCACTAGCAGTTCCTACAATGAGCAGTTCTTC

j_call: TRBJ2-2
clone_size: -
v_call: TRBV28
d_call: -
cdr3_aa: CASSPAAPLAGELFF
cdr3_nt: TGTGCCAGCAGCCCGGCGGCTCCTCTAGCCGGGGAGCTGTTTTTT

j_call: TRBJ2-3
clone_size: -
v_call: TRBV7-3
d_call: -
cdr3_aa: CASSQRRDTQYF
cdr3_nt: TGTGCCAGCAGCCAACGGAGAGATACGCAGTATTTT

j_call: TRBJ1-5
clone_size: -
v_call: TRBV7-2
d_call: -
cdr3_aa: CASSSQISNQPQHF
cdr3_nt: TGTGCCAGCAGCTCACAGATTAGCAATCAGCCCCAGCATTTT

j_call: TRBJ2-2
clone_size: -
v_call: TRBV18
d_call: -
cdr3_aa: CASSPPGGFNTGELFF
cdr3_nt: TGTGCCAGCTCACCACCGGGGGGTTTCAACACCGGGGAGCTGTTTTTT

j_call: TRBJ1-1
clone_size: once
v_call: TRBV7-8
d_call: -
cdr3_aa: CASSLSGGNTEAFF
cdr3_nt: TGTGCCAGCAGCTTATCCGGGGGGAACACTGAAGCTTTCTTT

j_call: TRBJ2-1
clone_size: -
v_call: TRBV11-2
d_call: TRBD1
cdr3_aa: CASSLDRGQYNEQFF
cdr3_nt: TGTGCCAGCAGCTTAGATAGGGGGCAATACAATGAGCAGTTCTTC

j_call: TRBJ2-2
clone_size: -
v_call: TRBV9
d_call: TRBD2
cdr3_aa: CASSVGILAGKAGELFF
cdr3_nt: TGTGCCAGCAGCGTAGGTATCCTAGCGGGAAAGGCCGGGGAGCTGTTTTTT

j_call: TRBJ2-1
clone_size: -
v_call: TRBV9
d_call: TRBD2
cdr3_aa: CASSVGWEGRNEQFF
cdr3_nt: TGTGCCAGCAGCGTAGGGTGGGAGGGCCGGAATGAGCAGTTCTTC

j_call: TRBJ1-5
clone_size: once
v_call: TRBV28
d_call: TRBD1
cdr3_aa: CASITPPPGTGVHQPQHF
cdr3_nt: TGTGCCAGCATCACCCCACCCCCAGGGACAGGGGTTCATCAGCCCCAGCATTTT

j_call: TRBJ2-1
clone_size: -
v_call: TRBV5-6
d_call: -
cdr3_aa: CASSLVSMSYNEQFF
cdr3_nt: TGTGCCAGCAGCTTGGTCAGTATGTCCTACAATGAGCAGTTCTTC

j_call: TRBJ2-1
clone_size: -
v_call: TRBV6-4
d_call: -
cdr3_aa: CASSAQLNSYNEQFF
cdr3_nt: TGTGCCAGCAGTGCACAGCTAAACTCCTACAATGAGCAGTTCTTC

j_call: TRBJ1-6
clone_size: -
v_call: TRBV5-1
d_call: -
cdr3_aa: CASSLDREDSPLHF
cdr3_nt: TGCGCCAGCAGCTTGGACAGGGAAGATTCACCCCTCCACTTT

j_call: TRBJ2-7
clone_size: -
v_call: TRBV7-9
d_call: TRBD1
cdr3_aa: CASSLARPQGVSYEQYF
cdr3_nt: TGTGCCAGCAGCTTAGCGCGTCCACAGGGGGTATCCTACGAGCAGTACTTC

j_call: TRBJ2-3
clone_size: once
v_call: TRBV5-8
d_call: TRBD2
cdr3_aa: CASSLRAGVSADTQYF
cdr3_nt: TGTGCCAGCAGCTTGCGAGCGGGAGTATCGGCAGATACGCAGTATTTT

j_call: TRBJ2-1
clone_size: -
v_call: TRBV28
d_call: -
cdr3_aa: CASSAWSARQFF
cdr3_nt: TGTGCCAGCAGTGCCTGGTCCGCTAGGCAGTTCTTC

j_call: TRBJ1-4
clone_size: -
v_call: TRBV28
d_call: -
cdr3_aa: CASSLSPTGVMKVFF
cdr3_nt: TGTGCCAGCAGTTTATCGCCAACGGGGGTTATGAAGGTGTTTTTT

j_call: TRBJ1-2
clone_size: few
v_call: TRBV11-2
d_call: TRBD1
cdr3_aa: CASSVRDRVGGYTF
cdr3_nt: TGTGCCAGCAGCGTCCGGGACAGGGTGGGCGGCTACACCTTC

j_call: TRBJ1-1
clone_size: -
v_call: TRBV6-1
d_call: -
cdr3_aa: CASSELGSRNTEAFF
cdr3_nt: TGTGCCAGCAGTGAACTAGGTTCCAGGAACACTGAAGCTTTCTTT

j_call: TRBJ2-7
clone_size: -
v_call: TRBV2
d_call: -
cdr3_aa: CASSEALLADSYEQYF
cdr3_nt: TGTGCCAGCAGTGAAGCGCTACTAGCTGACTCCTACGAGCAGTACTTC

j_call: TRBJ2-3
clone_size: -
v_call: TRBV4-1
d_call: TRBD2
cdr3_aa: CASSQDVAGADTQYF
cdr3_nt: TGCGCCAGCAGCCAAGACGTAGCGGGAGCGGATACGCAGTATTTT

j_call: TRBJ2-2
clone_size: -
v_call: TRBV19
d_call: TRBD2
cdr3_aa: CASKEIAGATGELFF
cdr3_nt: TGTGCCAGTAAGGAAATAGCGGGAGCCACCGGGGAGCTGTTTTTT

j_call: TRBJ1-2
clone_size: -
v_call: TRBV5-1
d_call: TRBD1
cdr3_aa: CASSLDRGLNTF
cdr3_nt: TGCGCCAGCAGCTTGGACAGGGGGTTGAACACCTTC

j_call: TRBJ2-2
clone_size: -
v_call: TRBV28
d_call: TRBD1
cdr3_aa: CASSNGQGRTGELFF
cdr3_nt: TGTGCCAGCAGTAACGGACAGGGAAGGACCGGGGAGCTGTTTTTT

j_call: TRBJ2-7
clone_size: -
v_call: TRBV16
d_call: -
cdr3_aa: CASSQQMNEQYF
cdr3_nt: TGTGCCAGCAGCCAACAGATGAACGAGCAGTACTTC

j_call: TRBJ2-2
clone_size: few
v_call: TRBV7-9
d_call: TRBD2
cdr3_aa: CASSSGGEWGTGELFF
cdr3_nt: TGTGCCAGCAGTTCCGGGGGGGAGTGGGGCACCGGGGAGCTGTTTTTT